This T cell receptor (beta chain) was sequenced in a study of T cell responses to AZD1222 COVID-19 vaccine. Study-level findings and limits: Repertoire sampling was restricted to post-peak T cell response timepoints. Donors were chiefly white British, with a greater number of females, and clonal diversity was perhaps underestimated. At study baseline, merely six AZD1222 recipients were seropositive. Compared with day 0, the breadth and depth of the Spike-specific TCR repertoire rose significantly after two doses of AZD1222.

Remarks on this clone: Its specificity is unknown.

The method was immunoSEQ multiplex PCR; TCRdb's version includes in-frame clones alone and lacks a portion of them. The repertoire includes 77,000 or so clones, 87% of them detected once, and around 20% sits in the top ten. V gave up 5 bases and J gave up 2 bases, with 13 bases separating them. The CDR3 length is 14 residues. Germline V gives CDR1 PRHDT, CDR2 FYEKMQ (reference sequence). This TCR came from an adult who received the AZD1222 COVID-19 vaccine. The gene calls are TRBV13 and TRBJ2-7; possibly TRBD1 for D (6 bases). Sequences were derived from peripheral blood, sampled 28 days after the second AZD1222 dose. CDR3 nucleotides: TGTGCCAGCAGCGTAACCGGGACACCCTACGAGCAGTACTTC. Translating it yields CASSVTGTPYEQYF.